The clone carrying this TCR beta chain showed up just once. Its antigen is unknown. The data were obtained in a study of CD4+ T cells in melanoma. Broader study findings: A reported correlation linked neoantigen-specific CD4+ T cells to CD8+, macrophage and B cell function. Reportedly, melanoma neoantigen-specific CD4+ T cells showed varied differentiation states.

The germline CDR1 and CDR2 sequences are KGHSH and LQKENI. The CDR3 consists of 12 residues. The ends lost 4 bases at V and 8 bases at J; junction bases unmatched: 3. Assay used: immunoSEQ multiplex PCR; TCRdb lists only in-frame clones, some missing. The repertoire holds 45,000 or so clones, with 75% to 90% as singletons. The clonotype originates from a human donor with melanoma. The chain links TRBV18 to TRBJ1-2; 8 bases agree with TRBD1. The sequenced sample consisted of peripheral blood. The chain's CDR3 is CASSLDRDGYTF. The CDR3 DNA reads TGTGCCAGCTCACTGGACAGGGACGGCTACACCTTC.